This record covers a single T cell receptor beta chain. The data were taken from a study of blood T cell repertoires in COVID-19. Across the whole study: PBMCs, B-cell-depleted T cells, or T cells provided the cDNA or gDNA that made up the material.

The CDR3 has 16 residues. The germline V and J ends were trimmed by 1 base and 0 bases, with 12 bases remaining between them. The germline CDR1 and CDR2 sequences are LNHDA and SQIVND (reference sequence). This table comes from immunoSEQ multiplex PCR, and its TCRdb copy is limited to in-frame clones, with some not included. Here the sample spans about 230,000 clones, approximately 88% being singletons. The clonotype comes from a man aged 40-49 years with acute or convalescent COVID-19. V gene TRBV19 combines with J gene TRBJ2-5; possible D gene TRBD1, 6 bases. The sample consisted of peripheral blood. The CDR3 sequence is CASSIVGQGNQETQYF. DNA for the CDR3: TGTGCCAGTAGTATAGTGGGGCAGGGGAACCAAGAGACCCAGTACTTC.